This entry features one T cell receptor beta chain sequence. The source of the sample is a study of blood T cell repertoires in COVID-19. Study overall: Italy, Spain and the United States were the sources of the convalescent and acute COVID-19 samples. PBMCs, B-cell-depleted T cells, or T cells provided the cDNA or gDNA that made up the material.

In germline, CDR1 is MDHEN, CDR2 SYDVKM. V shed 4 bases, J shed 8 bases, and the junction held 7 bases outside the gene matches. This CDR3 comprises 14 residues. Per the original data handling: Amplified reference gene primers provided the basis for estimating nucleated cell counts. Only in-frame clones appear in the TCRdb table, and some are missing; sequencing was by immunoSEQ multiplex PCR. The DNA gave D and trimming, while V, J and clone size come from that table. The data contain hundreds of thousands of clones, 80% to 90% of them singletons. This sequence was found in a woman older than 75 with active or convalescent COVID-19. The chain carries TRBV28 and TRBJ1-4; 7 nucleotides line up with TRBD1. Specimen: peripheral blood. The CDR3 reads CASSSGQAGEKLFF. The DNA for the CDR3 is TGTGCCAGCAGTTCAGGACAGGCAGGGGAAAAACTGTTTTTT.